This TCR beta chain came from a study of post-analysis software for immune sequencing data. The CDR3 covers 14 residues. With 5 bases removed from V and 13 bases from J, the gap between germline ends came to 21 bases. With respect to this clonotype: The antigen remains unidentified.

The TCR beta cDNA libraries contained unique molecular identifiers. The yield from roughly 1 to 10 million T cells was roughly 500,000 cDNA molecules in total. One entry per CDR3 protein, called by TCRdb with MiXCR from the PCR reads. Here the sample spans fewer than 900,000 distinct CDR3 sequences, roughly 50% being singletons. Study-level findings and limits: Higher frequency in patients than in controls was seen for roughly five TRBV segments, with TRBV5-6, TRBV5-1 and TRBV20-1 among them.

Input material: blood. The sequence derives from a girl between 10 and 17 years old with multiple sclerosis. V gene TRBV12-3 or TRBV12-4 combines with J gene TRBJ2-4, with D possibly called TRBD1 or TRBD2 (5 bases each). The CDR3 loop is CASSTLRGLGEQYF. The CDR3 DNA is TGTGCCAGCAGTACCCTACGGGGCCTTGGGGAGCAGTACTTC.